The 28 T cell receptor beta chains presented below share a single source sample, sequenced in a study of T-cell reconstitution after alpha-beta-depleted transplantation in children. For TCRbeta, the library was prepared with unique molecular identifiers. A single record per CDR3 protein comes from TCRdb applying MiXCR to the PCR reads. The table lists 100,000 to 130,000 distinct CDR3 sequences, approximately 6.9% of them singletons. Sequences were derived from PBMCs, mostly from graft donor cells, sampled 360 days after TCRalphabeta/CD19-depleted stem cell transplant. Source of these receptors: a male patient between 2 and 10 years old who had a stem cell transplant for acute lymphoblastic leukemia, so the T cells may come from the graft donor.

This clonotype occurred many times. The CDR3 bases are TGTGCCAGCAGCCTTAACCGGGACAGGGAAAATACGCAGTATTTT. Translated: CASSLNRDRENTQYF. The J gene is TRBJ2-3, the V gene TRBV7-2, with 9 bases identical to TRBD1. This CDR3 contains 15 residues. The junction had 10 bases not matched to a gene; V was cut back by 5 bases and J by 7 bases. Germline CDR1 and CDR2: SGHTA and FQGNSA.

The chain links TRBV27 to TRBJ1-6; perhaps TRBD1 as D (5 bases). The CDR3 extends over 14 amino acids. CDR1 MNHEY and CDR2 SMNVEV come from the germline V gene (reference sequence). Trimming removed 4 bases at V and 6 bases at J, with 10 bases between. The CDR3 nucleotides are TGTGCCAGCAGTTCCGGGACTCCTAATTCACCCCTCCACTTT. Its translation is CASSSGTPNSPLHF.

This clonotype was found many times. The rearrangement uses TRBV24-1 and TRBJ2-3; TRBD2 is a possible D gene (5 bases). Germline CDR1 is KGHDR and CDR2 is SFDVKD. The CDR3 is 14 residues long. V lost 2 bases to trimming and J lost 2 bases, with 7 bases between them. CDR3 in amino acids: CATSDWGDTDTQYF. The CDR3 DNA sequence: TGTGCCACCAGTGATTGGGGAGACACAGATACGCAGTATTTT.

This clonotype was recorded a few times. The chain is built from TRBV4-3 and TRBJ1-2; D unresolved. The CDR3 consists of 13 residues. Germline loops: CDR1 LGHNA, CDR2 YSLEER. The V end lost 0 bases, the J end lost 4 bases, and 6 bases lay between the germline ends. As DNA, the CDR3 is TGCGCCAGCAGCCAAGAGGGTGGCTATGGCTACACCTTC. Amino acids: CASSQEGGYGYTF.

This clonotype was counted at least ten times. V gene TRBV7-2 combines with J gene TRBJ2-1, with D tentatively TRBD2 (6 bases). The germline CDR1 and CDR2 sequences are SGHTA and FQGNSA. Between the trimmed V and J ends, which lost 4 bases and 0 bases, there was a span of 13 bases. The CDR3 sequence is 16 residues long. CDR3 DNA: TGTGCCAGCAGCTCCCTTGGGGGGAGCTCCTACAATGAGCAGTTCTTC. It translates to CASSSLGGSSYNEQFF. Together with reference TRBV7-2 and TRBJ2-1, the CDR3 gives the full variable domain: GAGVSQSPSNKVTEKGKDVELRCDPISGHTALYWYRQSLGQGLEFLIYFQGNSAPDKSGLPSDRFSAERTGGSVSTLTIQRTQQEDSAVYLCASSSLGGSSYNEQFFGPGTRLTVL.

This clonotype was detected ten times or more. The chain links TRBV2 to TRBJ1-6; 7 bases line up with TRBD1. The CDR3 has 16 amino acids. After removal of 3 bases from V and 7 bases from J, the junction contained 9 bases not matched to a gene. Germline CDR1 SNHLY, CDR2 FYNNEI. CDR3 in DNA: TGTGCCAGCAGTGACTCAAGGGGGCCATCGAATTCACCCCTCCACTTT. Amino acid sequence: CASSDSRGPSNSPLHF.

Many counts were recorded for this clonotype. DNA for the CDR3: TGTGCCAGCAGCACTAGCGGGAGGGCCACAGATACGCAGTATTTT. Protein sequence: CASSTSGRATDTQYF. The chain couples TRBV11-1 to TRBJ2-3, with 13 bases matching TRBD2. The length of the CDR3 is 15 residues. CDR1 is SGHAT, CDR2 FQDESV, per germline (reference sequence). Unmatched junction bases numbered 1, after V lost 5 bases and J lost 2 bases.

This clonotype showed up many times. The CDR3 here is CASSSRLAGGPYEQFF. In DNA form, the CDR3 reads TGCGCCAGCAGCTCCCGACTAGCGGGAGGGCCATATGAGCAGTTCTTC. This chain uses TRBV5-1 with TRBJ2-1; 14 nucleotides align to TRBD2. The germline CDR1 and CDR2 sequences are SGHRS and YFSETQ. J was trimmed by 8 bases and V by 3 bases; bases with no gene match: 7. This CDR3 contains 16 residues. The full variable domain, rest sourced from reference TRBV5-1 and TRBJ2-1, is KAGVTQTPRYLIKTRGQQVTLSCSPISGHRSVSWYQQTPGQGLQFLFEYFSETQRNKGNFPGRFSGRQFSNSRSEMNVSTLELGDSALYLCASSSRLAGGPYEQFFGPGTRLTVL.

This clonotype came up a few times. This sequence joins TRBV6-2 or TRBV6-3 and TRBJ1-5; no clear D. CDR3 size: 13 residues. CDR1 MNHEY and CDR2 SVGEGT come from the germline V gene. Trimming removed 7 bases from V and 3 bases from J, with 10 bases in between. CDR3 protein: CASIGHFNQPQHF. The CDR3 DNA follows: TGTGCCAGCATCGGGCACTTCAATCAGCCCCAGCATTTT.

This clonotype was picked up many times. V and J are TRBV4-3 and TRBJ2-7; D tentatively fits TRBD1 or TRBD2 (5 bases each). This CDR3 spans 14 amino acids. CDR1 is LGHNA and CDR2 is YSLEER in the germline V gene. The V end was cut by 0 bases, the J end by 4 bases, with 10 bases between. The CDR3 reads CASSQEWGNYEQYF. CDR3 coding DNA: TGCGCCAGCAGCCAAGAGTGGGGGAATTACGAGCAGTACTTC.

This clonotype came up a few times. CDR3 coding DNA: TGTGCCAGCAGCTTAGTCGGCAGCCAAGCGCATGGCTACACCTTC. Encoded protein: CASSLVGSQAHGYTF. This chain joins TRBV13 and TRBJ1-2; D uncertain. Germline CDR1 and CDR2: PRHDT and FYEKMQ (reference sequence). The CDR3 consists of 15 residues. V lost 1 base to trimming and J lost 6 bases, with 15 bases between them.

This clonotype was picked up many times. V usage is TRBV20-1 and J usage is TRBJ2-7; D is perhaps TRBD2 (5 bases). CDR3 length equals 14 residues. The V end lost 3 bases, the J end lost 0 bases, and 12 bases lay between the germline ends. Germline assignment: CDR1 DFQATT and CDR2 SNEGSKA (reference sequence). CDR3 coding DNA: TGCAGTGCTAGCCCGGACTGGAGCTCCTACGAGCAGTACTTC. This sequence encodes CSASPDWSSYEQYF.

There are many counts of this clonotype. The rearrangement links TRBV6-5 to TRBJ2-2, with 10 positions matching TRBD2. The CDR3 length is 18 residues. CDR1 MNHEY and CDR2 SVGAGI come from the germline V gene. V dropped 4 bases and J dropped 4; count of bases not matched to a gene: 12. CDR3 coding DNA: TGTGCCAGCAGTTCGGCTAGCGGGGGCGGGATTGGCACCGGGGAGCTGTTTTTT. This encodes CASSSASGGGIGTGELFF.

In its sample, this clonotype was seen many times. The chain employs TRBV20-1 and TRBJ2-7; possible D gene TRBD1, 6 bases. Between the trimmed V and J ends, which lost 0 bases and 6 bases, there was a span of 15 bases. The CDR3 is made up of 14 amino acids. From germline, CDR1 is DFQATT and CDR2 SNEGSKA (reference sequence). The DNA of the CDR3 is TGCAGTGCTAGAGATCTCACGGGACACTCCGAGCAGTACTTC. Translated, it gives CSARDLTGHSEQYF.

This clonotype was seen at least ten times. The chain joins TRBV5-1 to TRBJ2-7; D gene uncertain. V shed 8 bases and J shed 1 base, with 19 bases lying between them. Germline V CDR1 and CDR2: SGHRS, YFSETQ. This CDR3 contains 15 residues. CDR3 loop: CASHVGSAASYEQYF. The CDR3 bases are TGCGCCAGTCACGTCGGGTCGGCGGCTTCCTACGAGCAGTACTTC.

This clonotype was found many times. The V call is TRBV9, the J call TRBJ2-5, with D perhaps matching TRBD1 (6 bases). The CDR3 covers 14 residues. Germline lookup yields CDR1 SGDLS and CDR2 YYNGEE. Between the trimmed V and J ends, which lost 2 bases and 2 bases, there was a span of 10 bases. The CDR3 bases are TGTGCCAGCAGCGTCTACGGGACACAAGAGACCCAGTACTTC. Its protein is CASSVYGTQETQYF.

This clonotype was observed a handful of times. V and J are TRBV4-1 and TRBJ1-1; D unresolved. The CDR3 has 13 amino acids. Trimming removed 0 bases at V and 7 bases at J, with 9 bases between. Germline V gene data show CDR1 as MGHRA and CDR2 as YSYEKL. The CDR3 sequence is CASSQEWAIEAFF. The CDR3 DNA follows: TGCGCCAGCAGCCAAGAATGGGCAATTGAAGCTTTCTTT.

This clonotype was picked up a small number of times. The J gene is TRBJ2-2, the V gene TRBV20-1; D call uncertain. CDR3 length: 14 residues. V was trimmed by 1 base and J by 8 bases, leaving 14 bases between them. Per germline, CDR1 DFQATT and CDR2 SNEGSKA (reference sequence). CDR3 sequence reads: CSARVGRSRGELFF. Written as DNA, the CDR3 is TGCAGTGCTAGAGTCGGACGGAGCAGAGGGGAGCTGTTTTTT.

This clonotype has a count of ten or more. This rearrangement joins TRBV5-1 to TRBJ1-1, with a tentative D call TRBD1 (5 bases). Germline CDR1 and CDR2: SGHRS and YFSETQ. Between the trimmed V and J ends, which lost 3 bases and 2 bases, there was a span of 11 bases. This CDR3 region has 14 residues. The CDR3 bases are TGCGCCAGCAGCTGGGATGACAGTAACACTGAAGCTTTCTTT. Its translation is CASSWDDSNTEAFF.

This clonotype was found many times. The chain employs TRBV24-1 and TRBJ1-2; tentatively, D is TRBD1 (5 bases). CDR1 KGHDR and CDR2 SFDVKD come from the germline V gene. This CDR3 has 13 amino acids. Trimming cost V 6 bases and J 4 bases, with 11 bases left between them. CDR3 amino acids: CATSRGRSYGYTF. As DNA, the CDR3 is TGTGCCACCAGTCGGGGACGGAGCTATGGCTACACCTTC.

J is TRBJ2-7 and V is TRBV6-5, with 12 bases identical to TRBD1. This CDR3 is built from 15 residues. The germline V gene encodes CDR1 MNHEY and CDR2 SVGAGI. Trimming removed 2 bases from V and 3 bases from J; junction bases left unmatched: 2. The CDR3 nucleotides read TGTGCCAGCAGTTACAGGGACAGGGGGCTCTACGAGCAGTACTTC. Translating it yields CASSYRDRGLYEQYF.

This clonotype has a count of ten or more. This chain uses TRBV4-3 with TRBJ2-7, with D maybe TRBD1 (5 bases). The CDR3 consists of 15 residues. Germline loops: CDR1 LGHNA, CDR2 YSLEER. V was clipped by 0 bases and J by 4 bases, with 13 bases between them. For the CDR3, the DNA is TGCGCCAGCAGCCAAGAGGGCTATAGGGGATACGAGCAGTACTTC. This codes for CASSQEGYRGYEQYF.

This clonotype was seen ten or more times. The rearrangement uses TRBV4-2 and TRBJ2-1, with D perhaps TRBD2 (6 bases). Germline lookup yields CDR1 LGHNA and CDR2 YNFKEQ. V lost 5 bases and J 3 bases, leaving 17 bases between the germline ends. This CDR3 has 16 residues. The CDR3 is CASSYIRGRGYNEQFF. DNA for the CDR3: TGTGCCAGCAGCTACATCCGGGGGAGAGGCTACAATGAGCAGTTCTTC.

In its sample, this clonotype was seen many times. The chain has TRBV12-3 or TRBV12-4 and TRBJ2-1; TRBD2 aligns across 11 bases. J lost 1 base, V lost 2 bases, and 7 bases had no gene match. There are 18 residues in the CDR3. The CDR3 nucleotides are TGTGCCAGCAGTTTAAAGGGACTAGCGGAAATTTCCTACAATGAGCAGTTCTTC. Translation: CASSLKGLAEISYNEQFF.

The gene calls are TRBV6-5 and TRBJ2-7, with 9 bases identical to TRBD2. CDR3 length: 15 amino acids. Germline V lookup: CDR1 MNHEY, CDR2 SVGAGI. V shed 2 bases, J shed 3 bases, and the junction held 5 bases outside the gene matches. The CDR3 here is CASSYGLAGNYEQYF. CDR3 nucleotides: TGTGCCAGCAGTTACGGGCTAGCGGGAAACTACGAGCAGTACTTC.

In its sample, this clonotype was seen many times. The chain is built from TRBV4-3 and TRBJ2-1; 10 bases line up with TRBD2. The V gene end was trimmed by 0 bases and the J gene end by 10 bases; junction bases not matched to a gene: 6. The CDR3 runs to 15 residues. Germline assignment: CDR1 LGHNA and CDR2 YSLEER. The CDR3 DNA follows: TGCGCCAGCAGCCAAGAACCAGCGGGAGGGCTCGAGCAGTTCTTC. Translated, it gives CASSQEPAGGLEQFF.

This sequence joins TRBV9 and TRBJ2-5, with 7 bases that match TRBD2. The CDR3 has 15 residues. J lost 5 bases, V lost 1 base, and 8 bases had no gene match. Germline V lookup: CDR1 SGDLS, CDR2 YYNGEE. The CDR3 coding sequence is TGTGCCAGCAGCGTACTAGCGGCCCGAGGGGAGACCCAGTACTTC. Protein: CASSVLAARGETQYF.

CDR3 protein: CASSPLWRTEAFF. The CDR3 bases are TGTGCCAGCAGCCCACTTTGGAGAACTGAAGCTTTCTTT. The chain links TRBV7-2 to TRBJ1-1; D not resolved. The CDR3 length is 13 residues. The germline V gene has CDR1 SGHTA and CDR2 FQGNSA. Deletions cut 5 bases from V and 5 bases from J, with 12 bases between.